The 30 T cell receptor beta chains reported below all come from one sample, sequenced in a study of response to subunit inactivated influenza vaccine. TCRdb reprocessed the RT-PCR reads with MiXCR, giving one entry per CDR3 protein. The table records some 160,000 distinct CDR3 sequences, about a tenth of them present only once. Specimen: non-naive T cells sorted from PBMCs, collected roughly 46 days after vaccination. These TCRs come from a man aged 45 to 65 who received an inactivated influenza vaccine.

This clonotype was counted a few times. The genes are TRBV6-1 and TRBJ2-3, with 7 bases that match TRBD2. The germline V gene encodes CDR1 MNHNS and CDR2 SASEGT. V lost 4 bases, J lost 5 bases, and 15 bases stayed unmatched. This CDR3 is built from 17 residues. The CDR3 nucleotides are TGTGCCAGCAGTGCAAGTGGGAGGGCCCAAGCGAGAGATACGCAGTATTTT. This gives the protein CASSASGRAQARDTQYF.

Many counts were recorded for this clonotype. V usage is TRBV7-2 and J usage is TRBJ2-7; 8 bases map to TRBD2. The CDR3 covers 16 residues. The germline gives CDR1 SGHTA, CDR2 FQGNSA. The ends lost 3 bases at V and 1 base at J; junction bases unmatched: 8. CDR3 in DNA: TGTGCCAGCAGCTTCGGGCTAGCGGGCCAATCCTACGAGCAGTACTTC. Translated: CASSFGLAGQSYEQYF.

In its sample, this clonotype was seen a few times. The DNA of the CDR3 is TGCAGTGCCTCAGGGCCCCTGAACACTGAAGCTTTCTTT. Translating it yields CSASGPLNTEAFF. The chain joins TRBV20-1 to TRBJ1-1, with a weak D call TRBD1 (5 bases). CDR3 length: 13 amino acids. Germline loops: CDR1 DFQATT, CDR2 SNEGSKA (reference sequence). The V end lost 6 bases, the J end lost 0 bases, and 11 bases lay between the germline ends.

The chain carries TRBV5-5 and TRBJ1-1; a weak D match, TRBD1 (5 bases). V was trimmed by 4 bases and J by 3 bases, leaving 16 bases between them. Germline CDR1 and CDR2: SGHKS and YYEKEE (reference sequence). The CDR3 is made up of 15 amino acids. CDR3 protein: CASSLSSGGYTEAFF. The CDR3 DNA is TGTGCCAGCAGCCTCAGTTCTGGGGGTTACACTGAAGCTTTCTTT.

This chain uses TRBV20-1 with TRBJ2-7; 7 nucleotides match TRBD2. Germline V gives CDR1 DFQATT, CDR2 SNEGSKA (reference sequence). V lost 5 bases and J lost 4; bases outside the gene matches: 5. The CDR3 is 12 residues long. The CDR3 coding sequence is TGCAGTGCTCGGGGGGAGCGGTACGAGCAGTACTTC. Translation: CSARGERYEQYF.

There are many counts of this clonotype. V usage is TRBV12-3 or TRBV12-4 and J usage is TRBJ1-6; D is uncertain. The CDR3 runs 14 residues. V was cut by 1 base and J by 5 bases, with 6 bases left in between. CDR3 amino acids: CASSLGIDNSPLHF. Written as DNA, the CDR3 is TGTGCCAGCAGTTTAGGCATAGATAATTCACCCCTCCACTTT.

This clonotype occurred a few times. The chain employs TRBV20-1 and TRBJ1-5; TRBD1 matches at 8 bases. V lost 1 base, J lost 4 bases, and 9 bases stayed unmatched. Germline values: CDR1 DFQATT, CDR2 SNEGSKA (reference sequence). CDR3 length: 16 residues. This CDR3 is CSARGLGQGWNQPQHF. Written as DNA, the CDR3 is TGCAGTGCTAGAGGCCTAGGACAGGGTTGGAATCAGCCCCAGCATTTT.

There are a few counts of this clonotype. The rearrangement joins TRBV6-1 to TRBJ1-2; D gene unclear. V lost 10 bases, J lost 4 bases, and 16 bases lay in between. The CDR3 is made up of 13 amino acids. CDR1 and CDR2 from the germline V gene are MNHNS and SASEGT. CDR3 DNA: TGTGCCACCTTAGGGCGCGGAATCTATGGCTACACCTTC. Its protein is CATLGRGIYGYTF.

V usage is TRBV2 and J usage is TRBJ2-7; D may match TRBD1 or TRBD2 (5 bases each). Germline V gene data show CDR1 as SNHLY and CDR2 as FYNNEI. The CDR3 is 12 amino acids. V lost 4 bases and J 5 bases, leaving 9 bases between the germline ends. The CDR3 sequence is CASSGDGDEQYF. CDR3 in DNA: TGTGCCAGCAGTGGGGACGGGGACGAGCAGTACTTC.

This clonotype was observed a handful of times. The chain links TRBV4-3 to TRBJ2-1, with TRBD1 matching over 8 bases. The CDR3 spans 15 residues. Per germline, CDR1 LGHNA and CDR2 YSLEER. V was pared by 4 bases and J by 1 base, with 3 bases of the junction left unmatched. The CDR3 sequence is CASSPWTGSYNEQFF. Here the CDR3 DNA reads TGCGCCAGCAGCCCGTGGACAGGGTCCTACAATGAGCAGTTCTTC.

For the CDR3, the DNA is TGCAGTGCTGAGACGGCAGGGGTTCAGCCCCAGCATTTT. Encoded protein: CSAETAGVQPQHF. The genes are TRBV20-1 and TRBJ1-5, with D maybe TRBD1 (6 bases). V dropped 5 bases and J dropped 6 bases, with 14 bases sitting between them. The germline CDR1 and CDR2 sequences are DFQATT and SNEGSKA (reference sequence). This CDR3 is 13 amino acids long.

This clonotype was picked up a small number of times. The CDR3 sequence is CASSREGINYEQYF. CDR3 sequence (DNA): TGCGCCAGCAGCCGAGAGGGGATTAACTACGAGCAGTACTTC. V is TRBV4-1 and J is TRBJ2-7; D may be TRBD1 or TRBD2 (5 bases each). The CDR3 has 14 residues. The germline CDR1 and CDR2 sequences are MGHRA and YSYEKL. V was shortened by 4 bases and J by 3 bases, with 13 bases between the two germline ends.

This clonotype was counted at least ten times. The chain uses TRBV20-1 and TRBJ1-4; TRBD1 might be the D (6 bases). This CDR3 is 16 amino acids long. Germline-derived CDR1 and CDR2 are DFQATT and SNEGSKA (reference sequence). Trimming took off 3 bases at V and 0 bases at J, with 14 bases between the two ends. The CDR3 loop reads CSASAGHPATNEKLFF. CDR3 DNA sequence: TGCAGTGCTAGTGCGGGACATCCTGCAACTAATGAAAAACTGTTTTTT.

The chain combines TRBV7-3 with TRBJ2-2, with D perhaps matching TRBD1 (5 bases). This CDR3 is 14 amino acids long. CDR1 SGHTA and CDR2 FQGTGA come from the germline V gene. V lost 4 bases, J lost 6 bases, and 12 bases lay in between. The chain's CDR3 is CASSSVSGPGELFF. DNA for the CDR3: TGTGCCAGCAGCTCCGTATCAGGGCCCGGGGAGCTGTTTTTT.

The table lists this clonotype with many counts. The chain combines TRBV19 with TRBJ2-5; 7 bases agree with TRBD2. Germline V gives CDR1 LNHDA, CDR2 SQIVND (reference sequence). The CDR3 runs to 15 residues. V was clipped by 3 bases and J by 5 bases; unmatched bases: 9. CDR3 amino acids: CASSIGLADGETQYF. The CDR3 DNA sequence: TGTGCCAGTAGTATTGGGCTAGCGGACGGGGAGACCCAGTACTTC. The whole variable domain, filled in from reference TRBV19 and TRBJ2-5, reads DGGITQSPKYLFRKEGQNVTLSCEQNLNHDAMYWYRQDPGQGLRLIYYSQIVNDFQKGDIAEGYSVSREKKESFPLTVTSAQKNPTAFYLCASSIGLADGETQYFGPGTRLLVL.

Comment on this clonotype: Given a much more abundant clone one base away, this may be a read error. This chain links TRBV4-2 with TRBJ2-1; D possibly corresponds to TRBD2 (5 bases). With 0 bases removed from V and 5 bases from J, the gap between germline ends came to 11 bases. Germline V CDR1 and CDR2: LGHNA, YNFKEQ. This CDR3 is built from 15 residues. The CDR3 loop is CASSQERASHNEQFF. The CDR3, as DNA: TGTGCCAGCAGCCAAGAGCGGGCGTCTCACAATGAGCAGTTCTTC.

The CDR3 is CSAQLGGHYEQFF. The CDR3, as DNA: TGCAGCGCTCAGTTGGGGGGACATTATGAGCAGTTCTTC. The chain combines TRBV29-1 with TRBJ2-1; D possibly uses TRBD1 or TRBD2 (6 bases each). Germline CDR1 and CDR2: SQVTM and ANQGSEA. V gave up 7 bases and J gave up 8 bases, with 18 bases separating them. The CDR3 loop spans 13 amino acids.

This chain uses TRBV5-1 with TRBJ2-7; the D call may be TRBD1 or TRBD2 (5 bases each). Trimming shortened V by 2 bases and J by 6 bases, and 18 bases separated the two germline ends. The CDR3 is made up of 15 amino acids. CDR1 is SGHRS, CDR2 YFSETQ, per germline. The CDR3 here is CASSFSTGTGTEQYF. CDR3 coding DNA: TGCGCCAGCAGCTTCTCGACCGGGACCGGGACCGAGCAGTACTTC.

This chain links TRBV5-6 with TRBJ1-1; the D is unclear. Germline V gene sequence: CDR1 SGHDT, CDR2 YYEEEE. This CDR3 comprises 11 residues. V lost 2 bases to trimming and J lost 8 bases, with 7 bases between them. CDR3 bases: TGTGCCAGCAGCTTTGGGCAAGAAGCTTTCTTT. This translates into CASSFGQEAFF.

For the CDR3, the DNA is TGTGCCAGCAGCTTGGAGGAGACAGATACGCAGTATTTT. Its translation is CASSLEETDTQYF. V and J are TRBV5-4 and TRBJ2-3; D not resolved. Germline lookup yields CDR1 SGHNT and CDR2 YYREEE (reference sequence). Trimming pared 0 bases from V and 3 bases from J, leaving 5 bases between. The CDR3 has 13 amino acids. The full variable domain, with the rest looked up from reference TRBV5-4 and TRBJ2-3, is ETGVTQSPTHLIKTRGQQVTLRCSSQSGHNTVSWYQQALGQGPQFIFQYYREEENGRGNFPPRFSGLQFPNYSSELNVNALELDDSALYLCASSLEETDTQYFGPGTRLTVL.

This clonotype was seen a handful of times. The chain recombines TRBV20-1 with TRBJ2-2, with 7 bases fitting TRBD1. Per germline, CDR1 DFQATT and CDR2 SNEGSKA (reference sequence). Germline trimming cut 1 base from V and 3 bases from J; bases unmatched to any gene: 23. The CDR3 consists of 21 residues. The DNA of the CDR3 is TGCAGTGCTAGAGTTCTAATGTCCCTAGACAGGGTCAAATTACACACCGGGGAGCTGTTTTTT. Its translation is CSARVLMSLDRVKLHTGELFF.

The genes are TRBV10-3 and TRBJ1-2; 7 bases are a match to TRBD1. V shed 0 bases, J shed 2 bases, and the junction held 6 bases outside the gene matches. The CDR3 is 16 residues long. The germline gives CDR1 ENHRY, CDR2 SYGVKD. The DNA of the CDR3 is TGTGCCATCAGTGAGTCCCCGACAGGGTTCAACTATGGCTACACCTTC. Encoded protein: CAISESPTGFNYGYTF.

The chain joins TRBV12-3 or TRBV12-4 to TRBJ1-5; no clear D gene. The V and J ends lost 4 bases and 1 base respectively, with 5 bases between them. The CDR3 sequence is 13 residues long. The CDR3 DNA sequence: TGTGCCAGCAGTTACCAGAGCAATCAGCCCCAGCATTTT. Translation gives CASSYQSNQPQHF.

This chain joins TRBV7-2 and TRBJ1-3; D remains unclear. The V gene lost 0 bases and the J gene lost 3 bases, with 12 bases spanning the gap. CDR3 length: 16 amino acids. Germline assignment: CDR1 SGHTA and CDR2 FQGNSA. The CDR3, as DNA: TGTGCCAGCAGCTTAGCTCCGGGAGCTGGTGGAAACACCATATATTTT. It yields the protein CASSLAPGAGGNTIYF.

This clonotype occurred a few times. J is TRBJ1-3 and V is TRBV11-2, with D hard to call. V shed 2 bases and J shed 0 bases, with 5 bases lying between them. The CDR3 extends over 14 amino acids. Germline V gene data show CDR1 as SGHAT and CDR2 as FQNNGV. The CDR3 here is CASSLSPSGNTIYF. The CDR3 nucleotides are TGTGCCAGCAGCTTAAGTCCCTCTGGAAACACCATATATTTT.

This clonotype was seen a handful of times. The genes are TRBV20-1 and TRBJ2-5; D is possibly TRBD1 or TRBD2 (6 bases each). V was clipped by 6 bases and J by 5 bases, with 19 bases between them. Germline assignment: CDR1 DFQATT and CDR2 SNEGSKA (reference sequence). This CDR3 has 14 residues. CDR3 sequence: CSAPQAGGRETQYF. Written as DNA, the CDR3 is TGCAGTGCACCCCAGGCCGGGGGCAGGGAGACCCAGTACTTC.

V usage is TRBV5-6 and J usage is TRBJ1-4; 8 nucleotides agree with TRBD1. This CDR3 contains 16 residues. Losses at the gene ends were 0 bases for V and 4 bases for J; bases not matched to a gene: 5. The germline V gene has CDR1 SGHDT and CDR2 YYEEEE. The CDR3 spells CASSLAGTGLNEKLFF. Here the CDR3 DNA reads TGTGCCAGCAGCTTGGCCGGGACAGGCCTTAATGAAAAACTGTTTTTT.

This clonotype has at least ten counts. The V gene is TRBV28, the J gene TRBJ2-3, with no clear D. The germline V gene has CDR1 MDHEN and CDR2 SYDVKM. The V and J ends lost 2 bases and 4 bases respectively, with 7 bases between them. The length of the CDR3 is 13 residues. The CDR3 nucleotides are TGTGCCAGCAGTTTAACTGGCCCAGATACGCAGTATTTT. It translates to CASSLTGPDTQYF.

Comments on this clonotype: A junction end diverges from the germline sequence, so it may reflect a read error. This chain joins TRBV7-2 and TRBJ2-3, with no clear D. This CDR3 comprises 14 residues. Germline loops: CDR1 SGHTA, CDR2 FQGNSA. CDR3 DNA sequence: TGTGCCAGCGGCTTCCTGTCTGGCACAGATACGCAGTATTTT. This gives the protein CASGFLSGTDTQYF. The full variable domain, completed using reference TRBV7-2 and TRBJ2-3, is GAGVSQSPSNKVTEKGKDVELRCDPISGHTALYWYRQSLGQGLEFLIYFQGNSAPDKSGLPSDRFSAERTGGSVSTLTIQRTQQEDSAVYLCASGFLSGTDTQYFGPGTRLTVL.

The chain employs TRBV6-1 and TRBJ1-5, with TRBD1 matching 7 bases. Trimming at V came to 10 bases and at J to 0 bases, leaving 9 bases not matched to a gene. Per the germline V gene, CDR1 is MNHNS and CDR2 is SASEGT. The CDR3 loop spans 15 amino acids. CDR3 sequence reads: CATQAGTASNQPQHF. DNA of the CDR3: TGTGCCACCCAAGCCGGGACAGCTAGCAATCAGCCCCAGCATTTT.